The 26 T cell receptor beta chains given below trace back to one sample, sequenced in a study of CD4 and CD8 cells across lung adenocarcinoma regions (dated by TCRdb to about 2018). The library was generated by PCR. Instrument on record: HiSeq X Ten. TCRdb reprocessed the public reads (quality trimming at Q25 with fastp, clone calling with MiXCR) and kept in-frame beta chains. Identical CDR3 protein sequences are pooled into one entry, listed with their most common genes and DNA. This sample is represented by roughly 18,000 distinct CDR3 sequences; about half of them were singletons. The ten largest clones capture 55% to 65% of the sample. Sequenced material: CD8+ T cells from the center of a lung tumor. The cell subset or site label for this specimen denotes: tumor center region. The receptors were sampled from a female donor with lung adenocarcinoma. The CD4 and CD8 labels of this study may be unreliable.

This clonotype was seen a single time. The chain carries TRBV6-5 and TRBJ2-6; D remains ambiguous. CDR3 length: 13 amino acids. V shed 4 bases and J shed 2 bases, with 3 bases lying between them. Per germline, CDR1 MNHEY and CDR2 SVGAGI. CDR3 protein: CASSWAGANVLTF. The CDR3 coding sequence is TGTGCCAGCAGTTGGGCTGGGGCCAACGTCCTGACTTTC.

This clonotype has only a few counts. The chain has TRBV5-1 and TRBJ1-1, with unresolved D. Germline CDR1 and CDR2: SGHRS and YFSETQ. The CDR3 contains 14 residues. Trimming stripped 3 bases from V and 2 bases from J, with 11 bases between. CDR3 protein: CASSSRTDNTEAFF. CDR3 DNA: TGCGCCAGCAGCTCCCGGACGGATAACACTGAAGCTTTCTTT.

This clonotype was seen a handful of times. In DNA form, the CDR3 reads TGTGCCAGCAGTTTACAGGCAGGCAGCCGAGGGAACTATGGCTACACCTTC. Amino acid sequence: CASSLQAGSRGNYGYTF. The genes are TRBV27 and TRBJ1-2; D gene uncertain. V was trimmed by 2 bases and J by 2 bases, leaving 18 bases between them. The CDR3 totals 17 residues. Germline V CDR1 and CDR2: MNHEY, SMNVEV (reference sequence).

V usage is TRBV10-1 and J usage is TRBJ2-3; TRBD1 might be the D (5 bases). The ends were cut back, 0 bases at V and 3 bases at J, with 13 bases in the middle. The CDR3 runs to 16 residues. Germline assignment: CDR1 WNHNN and CDR2 SYGVQD (reference sequence). The CDR3 coding sequence is TGCGCCAGCAGTGAGTCAAGGGGCTGGCGAACAGATACGCAGTATTTT. Its translation: CASSESRGWRTDTQYF.

With respect to this clonotype: Germline is not matched at one junction end, which may reflect a read error. V and J are TRBV27 and TRBJ2-3; TRBD1 or TRBD2 may be the D gene (5 bases each). Germline V gene sequence: CDR1 MNHEY, CDR2 SMNVEV (reference sequence). The CDR3 covers 15 residues. As DNA, the CDR3 is TGTGCCAGCAGTTCGGGGCTGAGGGGCACAGACACGCAGTATTTC. This codes for CASSSGLRGTDTQYF.

The genes are TRBV6-1 and TRBJ2-3, with D tentatively TRBD2 (6 bases). Judging by the DNA end, TRBJ2-7 fits better; the J call may be wrong. The CDR3 length is 15 residues. Germline values: CDR1 MNHNS, CDR2 SASEGT. DNA for the CDR3: TGTGCCAGCAGTGACGGGAGCATCCTCTCAGATACGCAGTACTTC. It translates to CASSDGSILSDTQYF.

At least ten counts were recorded for this clonotype. This chain links TRBV6-1 with TRBJ1-6; possibly TRBD1 for D (6 bases). The V gene lost 5 bases and the J gene lost 9 bases, with 20 bases spanning the gap. The CDR3 contains 16 residues. Germline V CDR1 and CDR2: MNHNS, SASEGT. This CDR3 reads CASSRRGASESSPLHF. CDR3 nucleotide sequence: TGTGCCAGCAGTCGCCGGGGGGCGAGCGAAAGTTCACCCCTCCACTTT.

This sequence joins TRBV6-5 and TRBJ2-1, with 7 nucleotides matching TRBD2. The assigned J gene may be wrong: the sequence end matches TRBJ2-7 better. CDR1 MNHEY and CDR2 SVGAGI come from the germline V gene. The length of the CDR3 is 18 residues. CDR3 protein: CASSYSRGRGSNSYEQYF. Here the CDR3 DNA reads TGTGCCAGCAGTTACTCGAGGGGCCGCGGGAGTAACTCCTACGAGCAGTACTTC.

Points on this clonotype: Compared with germline, one end of the junction differs, possibly owing to a read error. V and J are TRBV6-5 and TRBJ2-5, with 10 bases aligning to TRBD2. CDR1 is MNHEY, CDR2 SVGAGI, per germline. CDR3 length: 18 amino acids. CDR3 region: CASSCGVAGGRGTETQYF. The CDR3 coding sequence is TGTGCCAGCAGTTGCGGGGTAGCGGGGGGCCGTGGCACAGAGACGCAGTACTTC.

Worth noting for this clonotype: A read error may be the cause here, since a much bigger clone is one base away. The chain has TRBV6-1 and TRBJ2-7; D could derive from TRBD1 or TRBD2 (6 bases each). The CDR3 covers 11 residues. From germline, CDR1 is MNHNS and CDR2 SASEGT. The CDR3 nucleotides are TGTACCAGCAGGGCCGGGGGCAGGCAGTACTTC. Amino acid sequence: CTSRAGGRQYF.

The chain employs TRBV3-1 and TRBJ2-1; 8 nucleotides agree with TRBD1. The J call is doubtful: the DNA matches TRBJ2-7 better. The CDR3 spans 15 residues. Germline lookup yields CDR1 LGHDT and CDR2 YNNKEL (reference sequence). The CDR3, as DNA: TGTGCCAGCAGCCAAGCACCAGGGGGCGCCTACGAGCAGTACTTC. Its protein is CASSQAPGGAYEQYF.

The chain recombines TRBV7-2 with TRBJ2-1; D call uncertain. The germline V gene has CDR1 SGHTA and CDR2 FQGNSA. Deletions cut 0 bases from V and 3 bases from J, with 3 bases between. The CDR3 spans 13 residues. CDR3: CASSLASYNEQFF. The CDR3 nucleotides are TGTGCCAGCAGCTTAGCCAGCTACAATGAGCAGTTCTTC.

This clonotype has a handful of counts. The chain employs TRBV7-2 and TRBJ2-1, with 7 bases identical to TRBD1. The length of the CDR3 is 14 residues. The V gene's germline CDR1 is SGHTA and CDR2 FQGNSA. J gave up 10 bases and V 5 bases, and 11 bases lay outside the gene matches. DNA for the CDR3: TGTGCCAGCAGCAGTAGACAGGGCTCCCACGAGCAGTTCTTC. It specifies CASSSRQGSHEQFF.

This clonotype came up once. The conserved final phenylalanine or tryptophan is absent from the CDR3, which likely points to a read error. The limits of the CDR3 on the DNA are not certain, so only TCRdb's listed CDR3 is given. The rearrangement uses TRBV6-1 and TRBJ2-5; the table's D call, TRBD2, has no DNA check behind it. Including both end residues, the CDR3 is 11 amino acids long. Germline values: CDR1 MNHNS, CDR2 SASEGT. CDR3 sequence reads: CASRPEGLAPL.

This clonotype was detected ten times or more. V is TRBV6-1 and J is TRBJ1-2; no definite D call. Germline loops: CDR1 MNHNS, CDR2 SASEGT. V was shortened by 10 bases and J by 4 bases, with 16 bases between the two germline ends. The length of the CDR3 is 13 residues. The CDR3 nucleotides are TGTGCCACCGAAAAGGTGGGCGGCTATGGCTACACCTTC. As protein: CATEKVGGYGYTF.

In this sample, this clonotype turned up many times. The rearrangement links TRBV12-3 or TRBV12-4 to TRBJ2-4, with TRBD2 matching over 7 bases. V was clipped by 6 bases and J by 7 bases; unmatched bases: 12. CDR3 size: 15 residues. This CDR3 is CASRGNSGGGNIQYF. The CDR3 coding sequence is TGTGCCAGCAGAGGAAACTCTGGGGGAGGGAACATTCAGTACTTC.

The V gene is TRBV6-5, the J gene TRBJ2-7; perhaps TRBD1 as D (6 bases). V was cut by 5 bases and J by 2 bases, with 13 bases left in between. Germline CDR1 MNHEY, CDR2 SVGAGI. The CDR3 spans 14 residues. This CDR3 is CASSTRQAAYEQYF. CDR3 in DNA: TGTGCCAGCAGTACCCGACAGGCAGCCTACGAGCAGTACTTC.

The chain combines TRBV14 with TRBJ2-1; D might be TRBD1 (6 bases). The end of the DNA fits TRBJ2-7 better, so the J call may be wrong. The CDR3 is made up of 13 amino acids. CDR1 and CDR2 from the germline V gene are SGHDN and FVKESK. CDR3 sequence (DNA): TGTGCCAGCAGCCGGGACATCGTAGACGAGCAGTACTTC. Encoded protein: CASSRDIVDEQYF.

This clonotype was observed a few times. CDR3 region: CSAEEASYEQYF. The CDR3 bases are TGCAGTGCAGAGGAGGCGTCCTACGAGCAGTACTTC. The genes are TRBV20-1 and TRBJ2-5; D might be TRBD2 (5 bases). The DNA end favors TRBJ2-7, so the J call may be wrong. CDR1 DFQATT and CDR2 SNEGSKA come from the germline V gene (reference sequence). The CDR3 has 12 amino acids.

The V call is TRBV10-3, the J call TRBJ2-5; D is perhaps TRBD1 or TRBD2 (6 bases each). The CDR3 contains 15 residues. The germline V gene encodes CDR1 ENHRY and CDR2 SYGVKD. In nucleotides, the CDR3 is TGTGGCGCGGGTTACGGGGGCCGCGACCAAGAGACCCAGTACTTC. It is translated as CGAGYGGRDQETQYF.

The chain uses TRBV6-2 or TRBV6-3 and TRBJ1-1; no clear D. The V and J ends lost 2 bases and 5 bases respectively, with 12 bases between them. The CDR3 has 14 amino acids. From germline, CDR1 is MNHEY and CDR2 SVGEGT. The CDR3 reads CASSYPAVGTEAFF. CDR3 DNA: TGTGCCAGCAGTTACCCAGCGGTGGGGACTGAAGCTTTCTTT.

The rearrangement joins TRBV12-3 or TRBV12-4 to TRBJ2-1; possibly TRBD1 for D (5 bases). CDR3 length equals 15 residues. V lost 6 bases and J 0 bases, leaving 12 bases between the germline ends. The CDR3 protein is CASSLGDSSYNEQFF. In DNA form, the CDR3 reads TGTGCCAGCAGCCTAGGAGACAGCTCCTACAATGAGCAGTTCTTC.

This clonotype was detected many times. The chain links TRBV6-2 or TRBV6-3 to TRBJ2-4, with 9 bases aligning to TRBD2. The trim removed 4 bases at V and 7 bases at J, leaving 8 bases unmatched. Germline CDR1 reads MNHEY; CDR2 reads SVGEGT. The CDR3 contains 15 residues. The CDR3 is CASSFGLAGSNIQYF. CDR3 nucleotides: TGTGCCAGCAGTTTTGGGCTAGCGGGAAGCAACATTCAGTACTTC.

This clonotype was observed a handful of times. The chain links TRBV7-2 to TRBJ2-1; D possibly matches TRBD1 or TRBD2 (5 bases each). The V gene lost 4 bases and the J gene lost 10 bases, with 29 bases spanning the gap. Germline CDR1 reads SGHTA; CDR2 reads FQGNSA. This CDR3 is built from 18 residues. The DNA of the CDR3 is TGTGCCAGCAGCTCAGGACCATTAGAGGGGTTCGGTTCCTACGAGCAGTTCTTC. Translation: CASSSGPLEGFGSYEQFF. Looking up the rest from reference TRBV7-2 and TRBJ2-1 gives the full variable domain: GAGVSQSPSNKVTEKGKDVELRCDPISGHTALYWYRQSLGQGLEFLIYFQGNSAPDKSGLPSDRFSAERTGGSVSTLTIQRTQQEDSAVYLCASSSGPLEGFGSYEQFFGPGTRLTVL.

This clonotype was detected only once. The V and J genes are TRBV9 and TRBJ2-7; TRBD1 matches at 7 bases. The CDR3 consists of 13 residues. V lost 4 bases and J lost 5; bases outside the gene matches: 6. Germline V lookup: CDR1 SGDLS, CDR2 YYNGEE. CDR3 coding DNA: TGTGCCAGCAGCCTGACAGGGTCGGACGAGCAGTACTTC. This translates into CASSLTGSDEQYF.

This sequence joins TRBV6-1 and TRBJ2-4, with D perhaps matching TRBD1 or TRBD2 (6 bases each). Germline values: CDR1 MNHNS, CDR2 SASEGT. The CDR3 spans 14 residues. The chain's CDR3 is CGGTGTGAKDTQYF. Here the CDR3 DNA reads TGTGGCGGCACGGGGACGGGGGCCAAAGATACGCAGTACTTC.